In this sample, the clone carrying this T cell receptor (beta chain) turned up many times. Its target is not known. Each CDR3 protein is one row after TCRdb ran MiXCR on the RT-PCR reads. The sample holds about 520,000 distinct CDR3 sequences; 6% to 9% are singletons and the top ten take about an eighth. This specimen belongs to a study of response to subunit inactivated influenza vaccine. Study-level findings and limits: Researchers suggested that each seasonal influenza vaccination recruits few new T cells.

This CDR3 is 16 amino acids long. V lost 4 bases to trimming and J lost 1 base; unmatched junction nucleotides: 1. Germline V CDR1 and CDR2: MNHNS, SASEGT. The source was PBMCs from blood, collected less than 30 months after vaccination. This clonotype originated in a man aged 50 to 69 who received an inactivated influenza vaccine. The chain carries TRBV6-1 and TRBJ2-3, with TRBD2 matching 14 bases. The CDR3 DNA sequence: TGTGCCAGCAGTGCGGGACTAGCGGGGGGCACAGATACGCAGTATTTT. It yields the protein CASSAGLAGGTDTQYF.